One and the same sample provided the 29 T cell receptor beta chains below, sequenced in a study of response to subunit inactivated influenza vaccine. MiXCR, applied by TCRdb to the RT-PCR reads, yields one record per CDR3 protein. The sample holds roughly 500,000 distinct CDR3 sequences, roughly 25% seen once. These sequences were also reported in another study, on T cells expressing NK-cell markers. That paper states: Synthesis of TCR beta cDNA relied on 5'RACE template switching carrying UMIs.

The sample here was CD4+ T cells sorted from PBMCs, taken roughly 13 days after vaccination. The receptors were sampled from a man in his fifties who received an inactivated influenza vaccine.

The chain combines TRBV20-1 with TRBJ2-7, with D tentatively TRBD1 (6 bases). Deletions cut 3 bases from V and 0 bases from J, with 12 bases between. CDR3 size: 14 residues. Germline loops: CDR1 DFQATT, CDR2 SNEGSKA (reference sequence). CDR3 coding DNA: TGCAGTGCTAGGAGACAGGCCCTCTCCTACGAGCAGTACTTC. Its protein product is CSARRQALSYEQYF.

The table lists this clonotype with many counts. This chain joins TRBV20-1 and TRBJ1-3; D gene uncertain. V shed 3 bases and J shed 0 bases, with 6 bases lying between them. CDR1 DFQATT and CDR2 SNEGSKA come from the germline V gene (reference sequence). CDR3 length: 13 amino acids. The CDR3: CSASRPSGNTIYF. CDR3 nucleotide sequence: TGCAGTGCTAGTAGGCCCTCTGGAAACACCATATATTTT.

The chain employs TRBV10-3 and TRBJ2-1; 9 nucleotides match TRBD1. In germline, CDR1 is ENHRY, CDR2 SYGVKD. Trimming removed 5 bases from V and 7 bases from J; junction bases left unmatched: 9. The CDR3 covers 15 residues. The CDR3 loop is CAISSPGQGDNEQFF. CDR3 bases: TGTGCCATCAGTTCCCCGGGACAGGGAGATAATGAGCAGTTCTTC.

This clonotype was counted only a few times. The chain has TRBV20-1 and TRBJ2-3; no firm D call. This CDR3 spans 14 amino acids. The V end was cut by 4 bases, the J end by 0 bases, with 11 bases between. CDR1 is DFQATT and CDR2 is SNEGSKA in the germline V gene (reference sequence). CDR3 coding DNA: TGCAGTGCTACCCACTTGTATAGCACAGATACGCAGTATTTT. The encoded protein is CSATHLYSTDTQYF.

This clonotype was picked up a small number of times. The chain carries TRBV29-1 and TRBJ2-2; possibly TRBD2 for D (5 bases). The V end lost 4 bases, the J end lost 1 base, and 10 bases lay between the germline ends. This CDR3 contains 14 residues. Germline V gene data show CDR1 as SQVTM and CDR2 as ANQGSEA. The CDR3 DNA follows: TGCAGCGTTGCCCTCGGGGTGAACACCGGGGAGCTGTTTTTT. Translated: CSVALGVNTGELFF.

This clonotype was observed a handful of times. CDR3: CASSYTGPETQYF. The CDR3 DNA reads TGTGCCAGCAGTTACACGGGCCCCGAGACCCAGTACTTC. This chain uses TRBV6-6 with TRBJ2-5; the D is unclear. Trimming stripped 2 bases from V and 5 bases from J, with 9 bases between. CDR3 length: 13 amino acids. CDR1 is MNHNY, CDR2 SVGAGI, per germline (reference sequence).

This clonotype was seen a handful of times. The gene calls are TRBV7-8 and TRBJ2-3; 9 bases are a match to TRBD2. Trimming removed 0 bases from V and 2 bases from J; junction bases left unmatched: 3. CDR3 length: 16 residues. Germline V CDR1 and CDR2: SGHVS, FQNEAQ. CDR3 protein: CASSLASGGYTDTQYF. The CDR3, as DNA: TGTGCCAGCAGCTTAGCTAGCGGGGGTTACACAGATACGCAGTATTTT.

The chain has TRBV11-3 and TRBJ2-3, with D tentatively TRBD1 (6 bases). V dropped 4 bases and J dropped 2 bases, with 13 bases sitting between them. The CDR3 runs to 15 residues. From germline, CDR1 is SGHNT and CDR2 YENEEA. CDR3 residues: CASSSGVTTTDTQYF. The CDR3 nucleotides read TGTGCCAGCAGCTCAGGGGTGACCACCACAGATACGCAGTATTTT.

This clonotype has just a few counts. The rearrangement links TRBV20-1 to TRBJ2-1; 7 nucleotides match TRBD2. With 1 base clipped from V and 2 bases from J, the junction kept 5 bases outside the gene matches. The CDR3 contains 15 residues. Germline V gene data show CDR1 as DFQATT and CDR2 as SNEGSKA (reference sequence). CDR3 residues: CSARAGLAAYNEQFF. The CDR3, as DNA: TGCAGTGCTAGAGCGGGGCTAGCGGCCTACAATGAGCAGTTCTTC.

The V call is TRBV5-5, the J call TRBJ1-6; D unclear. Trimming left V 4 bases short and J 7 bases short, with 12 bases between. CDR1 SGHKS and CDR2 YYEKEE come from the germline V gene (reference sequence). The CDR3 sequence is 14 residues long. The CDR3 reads CASSHRVVNSPLHF. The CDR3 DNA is TGTGCCAGCAGCCATCGGGTGGTGAATTCACCCCTCCACTTT.

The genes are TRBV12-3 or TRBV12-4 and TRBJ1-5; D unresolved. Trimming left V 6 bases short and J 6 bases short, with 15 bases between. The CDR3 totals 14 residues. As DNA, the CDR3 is TGTGCCAGCAGGGCCGAAGAAGGCCGTCAGCCCCAGCATTTT. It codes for CASRAEEGRQPQHF.

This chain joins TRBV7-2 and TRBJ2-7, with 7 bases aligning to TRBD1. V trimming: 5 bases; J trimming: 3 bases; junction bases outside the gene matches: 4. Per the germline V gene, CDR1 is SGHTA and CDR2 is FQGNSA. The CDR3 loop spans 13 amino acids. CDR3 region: CASSVGTVYEQYF. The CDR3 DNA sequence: TGTGCCAGCAGCGTCGGGACAGTCTACGAGCAGTACTTC.

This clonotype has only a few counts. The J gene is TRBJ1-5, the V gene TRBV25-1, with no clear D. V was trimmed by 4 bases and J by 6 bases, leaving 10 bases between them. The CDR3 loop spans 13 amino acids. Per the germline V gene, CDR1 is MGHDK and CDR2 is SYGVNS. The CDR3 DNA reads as TGTGCCAGCAGTGGTTGGGGTGTTCAGCCCCAGCATTTT. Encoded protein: CASSGWGVQPQHF.

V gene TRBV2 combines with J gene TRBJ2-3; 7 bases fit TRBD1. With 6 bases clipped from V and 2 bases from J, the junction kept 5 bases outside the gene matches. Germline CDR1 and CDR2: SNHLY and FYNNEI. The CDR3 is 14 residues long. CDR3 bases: TGTGCCAGCAGAGATAGGGGGCACACAGATACGCAGTATTTT. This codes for CASRDRGHTDTQYF.

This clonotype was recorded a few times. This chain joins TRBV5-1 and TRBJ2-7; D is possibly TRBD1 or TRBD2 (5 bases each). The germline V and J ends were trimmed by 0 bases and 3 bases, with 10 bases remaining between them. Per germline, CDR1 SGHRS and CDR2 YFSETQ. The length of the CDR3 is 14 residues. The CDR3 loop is CASSLGDGLYEQYF. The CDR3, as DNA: TGCGCCAGCAGCTTGGGGGACGGCCTCTACGAGCAGTACTTC.

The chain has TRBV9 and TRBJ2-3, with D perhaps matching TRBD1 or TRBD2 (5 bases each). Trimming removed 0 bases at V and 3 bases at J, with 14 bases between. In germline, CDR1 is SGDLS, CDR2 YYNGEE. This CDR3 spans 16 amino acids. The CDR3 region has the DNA TGTGCCAGCAGCGTAGATCTTGGGACCGGAACAGATACGCAGTATTTT. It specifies CASSVDLGTGTDTQYF.

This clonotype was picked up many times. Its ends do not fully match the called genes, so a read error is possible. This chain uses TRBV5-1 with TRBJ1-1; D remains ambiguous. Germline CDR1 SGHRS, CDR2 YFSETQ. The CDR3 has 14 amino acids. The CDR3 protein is CASSLALSAGGFSF. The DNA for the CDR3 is TGCGCCAGCAGCTTGGCCTTATCGGCAGGCGGTTTTAGCTTT.

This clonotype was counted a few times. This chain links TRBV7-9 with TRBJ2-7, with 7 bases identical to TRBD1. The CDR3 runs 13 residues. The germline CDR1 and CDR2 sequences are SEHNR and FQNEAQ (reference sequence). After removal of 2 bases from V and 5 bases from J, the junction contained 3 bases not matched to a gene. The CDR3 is CASSLLQGNEQYF. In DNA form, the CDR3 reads TGTGCCAGCAGCTTATTACAGGGGAACGAGCAGTACTTC.

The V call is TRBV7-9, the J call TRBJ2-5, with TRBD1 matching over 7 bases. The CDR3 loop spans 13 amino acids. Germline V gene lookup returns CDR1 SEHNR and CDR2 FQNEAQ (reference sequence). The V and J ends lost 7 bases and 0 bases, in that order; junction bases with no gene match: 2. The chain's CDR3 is CASTTGDQETQYF. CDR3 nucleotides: TGTGCCAGCACTACAGGGGACCAAGAGACCCAGTACTTC.

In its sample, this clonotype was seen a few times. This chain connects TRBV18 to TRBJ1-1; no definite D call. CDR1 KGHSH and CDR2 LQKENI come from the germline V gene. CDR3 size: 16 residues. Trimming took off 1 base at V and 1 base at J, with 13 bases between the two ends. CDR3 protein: CASSPRIGVGNTEAFF. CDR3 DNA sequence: TGTGCCAGCTCACCACGTATTGGGGTTGGGAACACTGAAGCTTTCTTT.

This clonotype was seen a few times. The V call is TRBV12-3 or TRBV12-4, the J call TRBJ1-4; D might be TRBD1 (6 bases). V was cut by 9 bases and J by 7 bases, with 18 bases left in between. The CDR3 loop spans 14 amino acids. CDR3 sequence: CASSGGARREKLFF. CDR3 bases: TGTGCCAGTTCTGGGGGGGCGCGTCGTGAAAAACTGTTTTTT.

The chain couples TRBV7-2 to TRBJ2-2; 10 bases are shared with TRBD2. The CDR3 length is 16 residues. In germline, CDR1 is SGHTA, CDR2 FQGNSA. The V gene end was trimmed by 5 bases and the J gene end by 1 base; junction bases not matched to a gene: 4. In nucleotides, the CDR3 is TGTGCCAGCAGCCCCGTAGCGGGGGGGAACACCGGGGAGCTGTTTTTT. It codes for CASSPVAGGNTGELFF.

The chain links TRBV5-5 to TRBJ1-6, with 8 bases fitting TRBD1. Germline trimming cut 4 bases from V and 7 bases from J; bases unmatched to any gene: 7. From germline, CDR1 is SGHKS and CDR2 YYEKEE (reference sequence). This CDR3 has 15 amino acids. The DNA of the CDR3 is TGTGCCAGCAGCCAGACGGGACAGGAAAATTCACCCCTCCACTTT. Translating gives CASSQTGQENSPLHF. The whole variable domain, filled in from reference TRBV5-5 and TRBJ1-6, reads DAGVTQSPTHLIKTRGQQVTLRCSPISGHKSVSWYQQVLGQGPQFIFQYYEKEERGRGNFPDRFSARQFPNYSSELNVNALLLGDSALYLCASSQTGQENSPLHFGNGTRLTVT.

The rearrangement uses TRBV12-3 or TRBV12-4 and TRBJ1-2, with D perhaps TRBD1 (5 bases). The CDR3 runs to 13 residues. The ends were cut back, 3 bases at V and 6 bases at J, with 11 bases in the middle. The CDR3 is CASSFIGTDGYTF. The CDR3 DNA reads TGTGCCAGCAGTTTTATCGGGACGGATGGCTACACCTTC.

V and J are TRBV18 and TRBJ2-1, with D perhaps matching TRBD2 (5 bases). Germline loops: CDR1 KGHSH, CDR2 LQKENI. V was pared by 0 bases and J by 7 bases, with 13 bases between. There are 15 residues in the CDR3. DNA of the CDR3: TGTGCCAGCTCACCACCGGCCTGGCCGGGGAATGAGCAGTTCTTC. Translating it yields CASSPPAWPGNEQFF.

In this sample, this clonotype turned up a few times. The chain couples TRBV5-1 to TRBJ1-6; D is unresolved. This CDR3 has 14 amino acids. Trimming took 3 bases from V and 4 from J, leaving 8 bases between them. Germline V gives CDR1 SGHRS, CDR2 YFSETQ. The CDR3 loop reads CASSSGNYNSPLHF. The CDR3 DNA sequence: TGCGCCAGCAGCTCGGGAAATTATAATTCACCCCTCCACTTT.

The CDR3 sequence is CAISGRQGNTEAFF. CDR3 in DNA: TGTGCCATCAGTGGCAGACAGGGGAACACTGAAGCTTTCTTT. The chain employs TRBV10-3 and TRBJ1-1, with 7 bases aligning to TRBD1. The junction had 3 bases not matched to a gene; V was cut back by 4 bases and J by 1 base. CDR1 ENHRY and CDR2 SYGVKD come from the germline V gene. The CDR3 totals 14 residues.

CDR3 loop: CASQRDRDIYGYTF. CDR3 sequence (DNA): TGTGCCAGCCAGCGGGACAGGGACATCTATGGCTACACCTTC. V is TRBV18 and J is TRBJ1-2, with TRBD1 identical over 9 bases. The germline CDR1 and CDR2 sequences are KGHSH and LQKENI. The CDR3 has 14 amino acids. V shed 8 bases, J shed 4 bases, and the junction held 8 bases outside the gene matches.

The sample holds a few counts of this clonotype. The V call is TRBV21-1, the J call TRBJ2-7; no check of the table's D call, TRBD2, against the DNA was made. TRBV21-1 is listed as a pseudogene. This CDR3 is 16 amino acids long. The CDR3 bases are TGTGCCAGCAGCATCCCCCCGCTGTACAGGTCCTACGAGCAGTACTTC. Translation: CASSIPPLYRSYEQYF.